This T cell receptor (beta chain) is from a study of T cells in Graves' hyperthyroidism and ophthalmopathy. The CDR3 length is 14 residues. The V gene's germline CDR1 is SGHKS and CDR2 YYEKEE (reference sequence). V lost 3 bases to trimming and J lost 7 bases, with 14 bases between them. This clonotype was seen repeatedly, ten times or more. RNA transcripts gave rise to amplified TCR beta CDR3 regions. A first-round RT-PCR of the TCR CDR3 used the HTBI primer set. TCRdb re-called the multiplex PCR reads with MiXCR, one entry per CDR3 protein. The table has 300,000 to 450,000 distinct CDR3 sequences, approximately 15% seen once.

This clonotype was sampled from a woman aged 30 to 39 with Graves' ophthalmopathy. The rearrangement links TRBV5-5 to TRBJ1-5; D is unresolved. Sequencing was performed on blood. The DNA for the CDR3 is TGTGCCAGCAGCTCGGGCCAACTCGAACAGCCCCAGCATTTT. Translation: CASSSGQLEQPQHF.